This TCR beta chain was sequenced during a study of blood T cell repertoires in COVID-19. Across the whole study: Researchers got acute and convalescent COVID-19 samples from the United States, Italy and Spain. From T cells, B-cell-depleted T cells, or PBMCs came the material, which was cDNA or gDNA.

Germline V lookup: CDR1 SNHLY, CDR2 FYNNEI. V trimming: 7 bases; J trimming: 5 bases; junction bases outside the gene matches: 2. The CDR3 extends over 12 amino acids. Authors' analysis steps: Quantification of nucleated cells was approximated via reference gene primer amplification. Measured with immunoSEQ multiplex PCR; TCRdb has only the in-frame clones, and not every one. V, J and clone size are taken as reported in that table, and D and trimming were inferred from the DNA itself. The sample holds approximately 200,000 clones, around 86% seen once. The rearrangement links TRBV2 to TRBJ2-5; TRBD2 agrees at 9 bases. Sequenced material: peripheral blood. The clonotype originates from a human donor in a cohort sampled during active COVID-19. This CDR3 reads CASKGLAETQYF. The CDR3 DNA follows: TGTGCCAGCAAAGGACTAGCGGAGACCCAGTACTTC.